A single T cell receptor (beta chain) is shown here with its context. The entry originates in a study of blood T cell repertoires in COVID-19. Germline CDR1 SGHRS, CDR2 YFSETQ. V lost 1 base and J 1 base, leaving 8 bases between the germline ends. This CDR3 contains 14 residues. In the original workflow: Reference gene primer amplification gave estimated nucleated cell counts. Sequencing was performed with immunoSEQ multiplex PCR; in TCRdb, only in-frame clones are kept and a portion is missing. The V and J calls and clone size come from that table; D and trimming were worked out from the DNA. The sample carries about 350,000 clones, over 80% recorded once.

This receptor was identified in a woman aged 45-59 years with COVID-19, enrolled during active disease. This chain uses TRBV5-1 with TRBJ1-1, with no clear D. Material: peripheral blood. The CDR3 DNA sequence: TGCGCCAGCAGCTTGACAGACCCGAACACTGAAGCTTTCTTT. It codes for CASSLTDPNTEAFF. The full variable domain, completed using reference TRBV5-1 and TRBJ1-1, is KAGVTQTPRYLIKTRGQQVTLSCSPISGHRSVSWYQQTPGQGLQFLFEYFSETQRNKGNFPGRFSGRQFSNSRSEMNVSTLELGDSALYLCASSLTDPNTEAFFGQGTRLTVV.